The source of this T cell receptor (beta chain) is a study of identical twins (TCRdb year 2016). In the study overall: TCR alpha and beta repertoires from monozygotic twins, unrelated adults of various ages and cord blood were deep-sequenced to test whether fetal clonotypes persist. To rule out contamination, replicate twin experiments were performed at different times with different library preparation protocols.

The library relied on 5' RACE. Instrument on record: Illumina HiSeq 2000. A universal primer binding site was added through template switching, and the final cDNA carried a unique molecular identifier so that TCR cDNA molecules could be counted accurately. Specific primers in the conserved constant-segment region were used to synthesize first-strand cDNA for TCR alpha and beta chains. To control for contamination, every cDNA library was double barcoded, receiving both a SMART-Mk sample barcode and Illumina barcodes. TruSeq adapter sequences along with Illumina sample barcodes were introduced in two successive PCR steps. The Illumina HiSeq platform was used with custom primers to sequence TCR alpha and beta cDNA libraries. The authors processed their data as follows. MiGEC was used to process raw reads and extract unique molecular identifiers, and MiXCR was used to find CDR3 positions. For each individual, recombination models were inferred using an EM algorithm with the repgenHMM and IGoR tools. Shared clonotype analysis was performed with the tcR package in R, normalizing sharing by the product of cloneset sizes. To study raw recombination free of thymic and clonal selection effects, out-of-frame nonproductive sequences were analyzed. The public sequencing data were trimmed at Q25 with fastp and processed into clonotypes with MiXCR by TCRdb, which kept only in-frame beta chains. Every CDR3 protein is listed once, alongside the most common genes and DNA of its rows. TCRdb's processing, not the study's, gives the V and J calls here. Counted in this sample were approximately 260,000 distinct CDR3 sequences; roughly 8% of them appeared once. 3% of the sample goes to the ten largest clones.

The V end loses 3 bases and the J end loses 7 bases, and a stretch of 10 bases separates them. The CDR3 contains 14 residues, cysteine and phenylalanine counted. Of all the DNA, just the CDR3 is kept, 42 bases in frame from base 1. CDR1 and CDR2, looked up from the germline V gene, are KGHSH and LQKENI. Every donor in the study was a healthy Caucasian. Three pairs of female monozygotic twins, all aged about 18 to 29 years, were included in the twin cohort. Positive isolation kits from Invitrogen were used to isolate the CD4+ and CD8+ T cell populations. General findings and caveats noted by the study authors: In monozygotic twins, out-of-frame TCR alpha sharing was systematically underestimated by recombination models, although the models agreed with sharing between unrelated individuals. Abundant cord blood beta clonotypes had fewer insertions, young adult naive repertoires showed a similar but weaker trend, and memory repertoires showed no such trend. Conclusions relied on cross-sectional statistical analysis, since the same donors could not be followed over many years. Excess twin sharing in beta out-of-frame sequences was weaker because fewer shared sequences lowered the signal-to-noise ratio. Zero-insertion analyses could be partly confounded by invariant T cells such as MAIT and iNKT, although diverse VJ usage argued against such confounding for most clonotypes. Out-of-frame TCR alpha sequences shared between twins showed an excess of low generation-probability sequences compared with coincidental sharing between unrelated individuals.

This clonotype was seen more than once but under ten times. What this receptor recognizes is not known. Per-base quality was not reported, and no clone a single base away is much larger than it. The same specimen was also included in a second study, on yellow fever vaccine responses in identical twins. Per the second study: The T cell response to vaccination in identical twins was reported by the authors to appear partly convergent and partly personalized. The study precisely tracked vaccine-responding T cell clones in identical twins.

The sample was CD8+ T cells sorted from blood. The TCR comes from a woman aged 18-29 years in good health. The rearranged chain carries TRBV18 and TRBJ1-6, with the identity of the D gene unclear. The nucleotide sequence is TGTGCCAGCTCACCTACAAGTCCAAATTCACCCCTCCACTTT. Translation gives CASSPTSPNSPLHF.